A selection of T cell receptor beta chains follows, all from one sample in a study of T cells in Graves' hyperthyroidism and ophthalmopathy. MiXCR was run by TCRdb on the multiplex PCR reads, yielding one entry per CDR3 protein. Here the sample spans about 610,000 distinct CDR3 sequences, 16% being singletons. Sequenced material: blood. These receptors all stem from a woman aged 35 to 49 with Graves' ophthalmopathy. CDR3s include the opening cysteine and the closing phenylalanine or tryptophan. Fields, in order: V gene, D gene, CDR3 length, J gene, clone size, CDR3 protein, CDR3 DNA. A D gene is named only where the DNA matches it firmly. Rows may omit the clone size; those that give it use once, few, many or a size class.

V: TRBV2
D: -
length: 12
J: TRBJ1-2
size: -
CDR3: CASGTGLDGYTF
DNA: TGTGCCAGCGGCACAGGGCTCGATGGCTACACCTTC

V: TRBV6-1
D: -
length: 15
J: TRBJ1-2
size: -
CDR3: CASSEAGTPVYGYTF
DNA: TGTGCCAGCAGTGAAGCGGGGACTCCGGTCTATGGCTACACCTTC

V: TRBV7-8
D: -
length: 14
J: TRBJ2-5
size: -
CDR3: CASSLGTALSYVHF
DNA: TGTGCCAGCAGCTTAGGAACGGCCCTTTCCTACGTACACTTC

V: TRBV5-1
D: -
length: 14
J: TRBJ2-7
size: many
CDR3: CASGLGLASYEQYF
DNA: TGCGCCAGCGGCTTGGGCCTAGCGAGCTACGAGCAGTACTTC

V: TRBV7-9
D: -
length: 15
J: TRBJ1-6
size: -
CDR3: CASSLERQFGSPLHF
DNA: TGTGCCAGCAGCTTAGAGCGCCAGTTCGGTTCACCCCTCCACTTT

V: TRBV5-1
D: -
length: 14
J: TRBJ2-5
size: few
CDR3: CASSRGPNQETQYF
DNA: TGCGCCAGCAGCAGGGGCCCAAACCAAGAGACCCAGTACTTC

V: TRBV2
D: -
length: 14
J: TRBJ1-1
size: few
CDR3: CASLVSFMNTEAFF
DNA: TGTGCCAGCCTTGTCAGTTTTATGAACACTGAAGCTTTCTTT

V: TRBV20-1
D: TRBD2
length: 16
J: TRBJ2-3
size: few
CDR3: CSASDSSGGVPYTQYF
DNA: TGCAGTGCTAGTGATTCTAGCGGGGGGGTCCCATATACGCAGTATTTT

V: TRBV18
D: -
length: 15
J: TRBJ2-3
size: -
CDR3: CASSPGLQKSDTQYF
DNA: TGTGCCAGCTCACCGGGACTCCAAAAATCAGATACGCAGTATTTT

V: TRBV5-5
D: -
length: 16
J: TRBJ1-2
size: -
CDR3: CASSLASFGADYGYTF
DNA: TGTGCCAGCAGCTTGGCCTCATTCGGGGCGGACTATGGCTACACCTTC

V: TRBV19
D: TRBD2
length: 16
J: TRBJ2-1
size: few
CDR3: CASSPKREGPYNEQFF
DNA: TGTGCCAGTAGTCCCAAGCGGGAGGGCCCTTACAATGAGCAGTTCTTC

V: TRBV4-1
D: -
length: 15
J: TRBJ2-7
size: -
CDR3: CASSQVQSQGYEQYF
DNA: TGCGCCAGCAGCCAAGTCCAGTCTCAGGGGTACGAGCAGTACTTC

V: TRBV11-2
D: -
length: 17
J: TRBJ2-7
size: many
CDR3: CASSLTSLGSSSYEQYF
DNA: TGTGCCAGCAGCCTAACCTCACTAGGCTCGAGCTCCTACGAGCAGTACTTC

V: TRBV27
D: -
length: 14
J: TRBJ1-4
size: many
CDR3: CASGPRTVNEKLFF
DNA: TGTGCCAGCGGACCGCGGACGGTGAATGAAAAACTGTTTTTT

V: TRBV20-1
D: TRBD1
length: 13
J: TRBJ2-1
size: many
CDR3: CSAETGVGNEQFF
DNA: TGCAGTGCCGAGACAGGGGTGGGCAATGAGCAGTTCTTC